This TCR beta chain was sequenced in a study of T cell changes during pregnancy in multiple sclerosis. Trimming left V 3 bases short and J 1 base short, with 13 bases between. Germline CDR1 reads SNHLY; CDR2 reads FYNNEI. The CDR3 spans 16 residues. TCRdb's table, derived via immunoSEQ multiplex PCR, lists solely in-frame clones and lacks some. The profile shows fewer than 20,000 clones, approximately 87% of them singletons. The chain is built from TRBV2 and TRBJ2-1; D possibly corresponds to TRBD2 (6 bases). This specimen consisted of CD8+ T cells from peripheral blood mononuclear cells, obtained after pregnancy. The TCR sequence derives from a female donor with multiple sclerosis, enrolled in a pregnancy study. CDR3 sequence: CASSDETRRSYNEQFF. CDR3 sequence (DNA): TGTGCCAGCAGTGACGAGACTAGAAGGTCCTACAATGAGCAGTTCTTC.